A selection of T cell receptor beta chains follows, all from one sample in a study of early T cells in non-severe SARS-CoV-2 infection. TCRdb reprocessed the 5' RACE reads via MiXCR and lists one record per CDR3 protein. In the table there are tens of thousands of distinct CDR3 sequences, over 9% of which are singletons. Sequenced material: whole blood, taken at baseline. The receptor set was obtained from an adult who was a healthcare worker with PCR-confirmed SARS-CoV-2 infection or an uninfected control (not recorded which). The CDR3 runs from the conserved cysteine through the conserved F or W. A D gene is named only where the DNA matches it firmly. Clone size appears in some rows only: once, few, many, or a class for an expanded clone.

size,V,J,D,DNA,CDR3
.,TRBV6-2/TRBV6-3,TRBJ1-6,TRBD1,TGTGCCAGCAGTGGGACAGGGGCTAGGAATTCACCCCTCCACTTT,CASSGTGARNSPLHF
many,TRBV7-2,TRBJ2-3,.,TGTGCCAGCAGTTGGGGACCTGGGGATACGCAGTATTTT,CASSWGPGDTQYF
many,TRBV4-3,TRBJ2-7,TRBD2,TGCGCCAGCAGCCCCGAGCGGGGGGGCCGGTACGAGCAGTACTTC,CASSPERGGRYEQYF
few,TRBV7-2,TRBJ2-7,.,TGTGCCAGCAGCTTATCCAACGGCGAGCAGTACTTC,CASSLSNGEQYF
few,TRBV4-1,TRBJ1-6,.,TGCGCCAGCAGCCAAGATTCCCAGGGAACTTCACCCCTCCACTTT,CASSQDSQGTSPLHF
.,TRBV2,TRBJ2-7,TRBD2,TGTGCCAGCATTCCTCCGGTCCCTAGCGGCTCCGGCTACGAGCAGTACTTC,CASIPPVPSGSGYEQYF
.,TRBV5-6,TRBJ1-2,TRBD1,TGTGCCAGCAGCCCTCCCGGGACAGGGTCCTATGGCTACACCTTC,CASSPPGTGSYGYTF
.,TRBV2,TRBJ1-6,.,TGTGCCAGCAGTGAAAGGACCGGGAGCTCCTATAATTCACCCCTCCACTTT,CASSERTGSSYNSPLHF
few,TRBV7-8,TRBJ2-3,.,TGTGCCAGCAGCTTCGTGGCGGGGGCCCCAGATACGCAGTATTTT,CASSFVAGAPDTQYF
.,TRBV6-2/TRBV6-3,TRBJ1-5,.,TGTGCCAGCAGAAACGGGGGGAATCAGCCCCAGCATTTT,CASRNGGNQPQHF
.,TRBV11-3,TRBJ1-6,.,TGTGCCAGCAGCGACAGGTCCACCTCCTATAATTCACCCCTCCACTTT,CASSDRSTSYNSPLHF
few,TRBV9,TRBJ2-7,TRBD1,TGTGCCAGCAGCGGATCCGGGACAGACTACGAGCAGTACTTC,CASSGSGTDYEQYF
few,TRBV3-1,TRBJ2-6,.,TGTGCCAGCAGCCCCTCCCATGGGGCCAACGTCCTGACTTTC,CASSPSHGANVLTF
few,TRBV6-6,TRBJ2-7,.,TGTGCCAGCAGTCCACCGTCGGCGGGGATCTACGAGCAGTACTTC,CASSPPSAGIYEQYF
few,TRBV11-2,TRBJ2-1,TRBD2,TGTGCCAGCAGCTTTGGCGGGGGGTCCAATGAGCAGTTCTTC,CASSFGGGSNEQFF
.,TRBV7-7,TRBJ2-1,TRBD2,TGTGCTAGCAGCCCGCTGGGGCTAGCGGGGGGGACCTCCTACAATGAGCAGTTCTTC,CASSPLGLAGGTSYNEQFF
many,TRBV30,TRBJ2-3,TRBD2,TGTGCCTGGAGTGTTAGCGGGGGGGCCAGGGATACGCAGTATTTT,CAWSVSGGARDTQYF
few,TRBV6-2/TRBV6-3,TRBJ2-5,.,TGTGCCAGCAGTTATGGGGGGGAGACCCAGTACTTC,CASSYGGETQYF
.,TRBV28,TRBJ2-4,.,TGTGCCAGCAGTTTTGGCGGTTTAGCCAAAAACATTCAGTACTTC,CASSFGGLAKNIQYF
.,TRBV2,TRBJ2-7,TRBD1,TGTGCCAGCAGCTCGGACAGGGCGGGCGAGCAGTACTTC,CASSSDRAGEQYF
few,TRBV5-4,TRBJ2-2,.,TGTGCCAGCAGCCGGGACTCGAACACCGGGGAGCTGTTTTTT,CASSRDSNTGELFF
.,TRBV2,TRBJ1-2,.,TGTGCCAGCAGTGAAGCGTTACAGGCAGGCCACTATGGCTACACCTTC,CASSEALQAGHYGYTF
.,TRBV19,TRBJ2-3,TRBD2,TGTGCCAGTACCCCGGGGGGAAGCACAGATACGCAGTATTTT,CASTPGGSTDTQYF